This TCR beta chain was recorded in a study of beta chain features in type 1 diabetes (dated by TCRdb to the late 2010s). For context, the study as a whole: Mean age, gender distribution, total cell number and subset yield were not different between patients and healthy donors. A total of roughly 100 million sorted cells were examined across all samples, and the number of cells per subset was strongly correlated with RNA yield. The study compared the TCRB repertoires of sorted circulating CD4+ T cell subsets in recently diagnosed type 1 diabetes patients with those in matched healthy donors. Regulatory and stem cell-like memory subsets were obtained from only 8 patients and roughly 8 healthy donors, while naive and central memory subsets were obtained from all 30 or so donors. What the authors observed across the whole study: PCR might favor shorter templates, but patient and control samples were amplified and corrected together, so any skew would affect both groups equally. At VDJ recombination sites, patients with type 1 diabetes made fewer insertions and deleted more nucleotides, a pattern implying thymic rearrangement abnormalities. Naive, central memory and regulatory TCRB repertoires appeared more similar among patients than among healthy donors. Because cDNA was sequenced instead of genomic DNA, highly expressing activated cells could be over-represented, though the groups showed no difference in activation or CD3 levels. HLA sub-analyses involved small numbers of individuals, so any influence of HLA type on TCRB rearrangement remained unresolved. A moderate but significant shortening of TCRB CDR3 length was observed in type 1 diabetes patients in all four CD4+ subsets.

A single peripheral blood draw of around 100 mL on average was collected from each donor into heparinised tubes. A BD FACSAria II and a panel including CD45RO, CCR7, CD25, CD127, CD95 and CD27 were used to sort naive, central memory, regulatory and stem cell-like memory CD4+ T cells. A purity above 98% was achieved for all sorted populations. Right away, PBMCs were isolated by Lymphoprep density gradient centrifugation and were stained directly, with no culture step. So that batch effects would be minimized, each experiment stained and sorted samples in pairs, pairing one healthy donor with one patient. Spanning cysteine to phenylalanine, the CDR3 consists of 15 amino acids. CDR3 DNA only is kept here, 45 bases in frame from base 1. The junction shows trimming of 1 base on V and 4 bases on J, and the gene matches do not reach 2 bases of it. CDR1 LGHNA and CDR2 YSLEER are derived from the germline V gene.

All of the isolated RNA was reverse transcribed with the High Capacity cDNA Reverse Transcription Kit, so expressed TCRB transcripts were sequenced. Naive, central memory and regulatory T cell samples underwent deep immunoSEQ sequencing, averaging around 3.9 million total reads per sample. Sorted cells were lysed in RLT buffer and RNA was extracted with DNase-treated RNeasy Micro or Mini kits, depending on cell number. To prevent cross-contamination, every cell subset was processed on its own, while patient and healthy donor samples were processed together. TCRB sequences were amplified from cDNA with the immunoSEQ multiplex PCR, producing 87-bp fragments spanning the CDR3 region. Amplicons were sequenced on the Illumina HiSeq platform. The paper's processing steps were these. Synthetic template baselines were used to correct PCR bias computationally, reads within Hamming distance 2 were collapsed together, and singletons that could not be merged were discarded. Reads were aligned to IMGT to assign V, D and J genes, CDR3 length, and insertions or deletions at six rearrangement sites. Within each subset, clonotype counts were normalized to the number of sorted cells before true diversity and Gini coefficients were calculated with the tcR R package. The overlap coefficient, calculated on TCRB nucleotide sequences, was used to measure repertoire sharing. The source is immuneACCESS, and TCRdb retained only in-frame sequences with V and J called. Part of the clones is not carried over; for the studies checked, unresolved V genes explain less than half of this, and the remainder is unexplained. From that table come the V and J calls and clone size; the DNA was used to work out D and trimming. The sample table shows 160,000 or so clones, and 9% are seen once. Clones ranked in the top ten supply roughly 0.7% of the sample.

Details on this clone: The target of this receptor is not known. Base qualities were left out, and no much larger clone turns up one base away.

The sequence came from a woman aged 25 to 39 with type 1 diabetes. Sequences were obtained from central memory CD4+ T cells from blood. The chain is made from TRBV4-3 and TRBJ1-5; 9 of the junction bases match TRBD1. The DNA sequence is given as TGCGCCAGCAGCCAAGGGGACAGGGTTAATCAGCCCCAGCATTTT. It specifies CASSQGDRVNQPQHF.